The sequence of this TCR beta chain was determined in a study of blood T cell repertoires in COVID-19. Using immunoSEQ multiplex PCR, the repertoire was profiled, and TCRdb retains in-frame clones only, with some absent. This table holds approximately 500,000 clones, roughly nine tenths found once. Seattle enrolled patients during active infection and tracked them longitudinally. CDR1 is MNHNY and CDR2 is SVGAGI in the germline V gene (reference sequence). The CDR3 totals 18 residues. J gave up 4 bases and V 5 bases, and 14 bases lay outside the gene matches. This TCR came from a man younger than 30 with COVID-19, enrolled during active disease. This chain connects TRBV6-6 to TRBJ2-1; 10 bases fit TRBD2. The sequencing input was peripheral blood. CDR3 coding DNA: TGTGCCAGCAGTCACCCCGTGGGGAGACTAGCGGGTTACAATGAGCAGTTCTTC. Translating gives CASSHPVGRLAGYNEQFF.